The 8 T cell receptor beta chains listed next were all sequenced from one sample in a study of shared clonotypes between healthy human individuals. The repertoire was sequenced with immunoSEQ multiplex PCR; TCRdb's copy has only in-frame clones and lacks some. The sample contains some 500,000 clones, roughly three quarters of which appear only once. The sample comprised PBMCs. The source of these receptors is a middle-aged woman in good health. Some clones in this sample may be carry-over from other donors' samples.

As DNA, the CDR3 is TGTGCCAGCAGCTTGGCCCAAGGTAGCGGGGAGACCCAGTACTTC. This gives the protein CASSLAQGSGETQYF. V is TRBV5-5 and J is TRBJ2-5; TRBD2 matches at 7 bases. This CDR3 spans 15 amino acids. V was clipped by 0 bases and J by 5 bases; unmatched bases: 7. The germline gives CDR1 SGHKS, CDR2 YYEKEE (reference sequence).

The chain links TRBV11-3 to TRBJ1-1; D is unresolved. Per germline, CDR1 SGHNT and CDR2 YENEEA. There are 13 residues in the CDR3. V lost 4 bases and J lost 1, with 7 bases in between. The CDR3 loop is CASSYDTNTEAFF. In DNA form, the CDR3 reads TGTGCCAGCAGCTATGACACGAACACTGAAGCTTTCTTT.

This sequence joins TRBV15 and TRBJ1-1; D not certain. V was shortened by 5 bases and J by 11 bases, with 18 bases between the two germline ends. This CDR3 is 13 amino acids long. Germline V gene data show CDR1 as LNHNV and CDR2 as YYDKDF (reference sequence). The CDR3 DNA reads as TGTGCCACCAGCCGAAAACTTAGGTCAGAGGCTTTCTTT. It encodes CATSRKLRSEAFF.

The chain employs TRBV18 and TRBJ1-2; 9 positions agree with TRBD1. CDR1 is KGHSH and CDR2 is LQKENI in the germline V gene. The CDR3 runs to 14 residues. Trimming took 4 bases from V and 7 from J; bases not matched to a gene: 7. The CDR3 protein is CASSLGQGRSGYTF. The CDR3 region has the DNA TGTGCCAGCTCACTTGGACAGGGGAGGAGTGGCTACACCTTC.

This clone was seen at least ten times. The sample holds other DNA sequences that translate to the same CDR3. The V call is TRBV7-9, the J call TRBJ2-1, with no clear D. The V gene's germline CDR1 is SEHNR and CDR2 FQNEAQ (reference sequence). Trimming took 2 bases from V and 5 from J, leaving 10 bases between them. The CDR3 length is 14 residues. The CDR3 is CASSLLTGNNEQFF. CDR3 DNA sequence: TGTGCCAGCAGCTTACTGACGGGTAACAATGAGCAGTTCTTC.

About this clone: This may come from a read error, since a much larger clone is one base off. This chain uses TRBV18 with TRBJ2-7; 9 nucleotides match TRBD1. The V gene's germline CDR1 is KGHSH and CDR2 LQKENI. This CDR3 is built from 14 residues. In DNA, the CDR3 is TGTGCCAGCTCACCGCCGGGACAGGGCTACGGGCAGTACTTC. It yields the protein CASSPPGQGYGQYF. Looking up the rest from reference TRBV18 and TRBJ2-7 gives the full variable domain: NAGVMQNPRHLVRRRGQEARLRCSPMKGHSHVYWYRQLPEEGLKFMVYLQKENIIDESGMPKERFSAEFPKEGPSILRIQQVVRGDSAAYFCASSPPGQGYGQYFGPGTRLTVT.

This clone was detected once. V gene TRBV5-6 combines with J gene TRBJ1-5; no reliable D call. Trimming pared 2 bases from V and 1 base from J, leaving 7 bases between. The CDR3 loop spans 14 amino acids. Germline V gene lookup returns CDR1 SGHDT and CDR2 YYEEEE. CDR3 DNA sequence: TGTGCCAGCAGCTTCGGGAGGAGCAATCAGCCCCAGCATTTT. Protein sequence: CASSFGRSNQPQHF.

The CDR3 is CASSPGPRTTGSLTETQYF. CDR3 bases: TGTGCCAGCAGCCCCGGACCTCGGACTACGGGGTCTTTAACGGAGACCCAGTACTTC. This sequence joins TRBV9 and TRBJ2-5; maybe TRBD2 (6 bases). CDR3 length equals 19 residues. The V end was cut by 4 bases, the J end by 5 bases, with 30 bases between. The germline V gene encodes CDR1 SGDLS and CDR2 YYNGEE.